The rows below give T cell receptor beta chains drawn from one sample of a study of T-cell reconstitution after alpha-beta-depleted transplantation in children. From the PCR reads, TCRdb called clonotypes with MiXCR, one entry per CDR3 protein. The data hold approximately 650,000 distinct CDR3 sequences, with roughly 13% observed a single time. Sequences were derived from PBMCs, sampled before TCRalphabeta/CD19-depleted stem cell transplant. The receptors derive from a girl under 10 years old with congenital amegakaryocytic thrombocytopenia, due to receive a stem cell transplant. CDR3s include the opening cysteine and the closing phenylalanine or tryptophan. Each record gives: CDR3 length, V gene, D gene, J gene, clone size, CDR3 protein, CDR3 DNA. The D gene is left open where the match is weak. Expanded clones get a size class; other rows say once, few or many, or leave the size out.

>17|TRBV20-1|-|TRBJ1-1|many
CSAGAGEFRPLNTEAFF
TGCAGTGCTGGTGCTGGGGAATTCCGTCCATTGAACACTGAAGCTTTCTTT
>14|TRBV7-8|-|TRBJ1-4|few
CASADRGVREKLFF
TGTGCCAGCGCCGACCGTGGTGTCCGTGAAAAACTGTTTTTT
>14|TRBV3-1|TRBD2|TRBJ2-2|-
CASRRGGNTGELFF
TGTGCCAGCAGGCGGGGGGGTAACACCGGGGAGCTGTTTTTT
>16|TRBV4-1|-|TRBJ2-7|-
CASSQPTQKKSYEQYF
TGCGCCAGCAGCCAACCAACTCAAAAAAAGTCCTACGAGCAGTACTTC
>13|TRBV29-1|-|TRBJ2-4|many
CSVGDTVGGIQYF
TGCAGCGTCGGTGACACGGTGGGCGGCATTCAGTACTTC
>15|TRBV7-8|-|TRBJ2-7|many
CASSLAPGLTYEQYF
TGTGCCAGCAGCTTAGCGCCAGGCCTCACCTACGAGCAGTACTTC
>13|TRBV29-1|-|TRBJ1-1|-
CSVRMGGFTEAFF
TGCAGCGTAAGAATGGGCGGTTTTACTGAAGCTTTCTTT
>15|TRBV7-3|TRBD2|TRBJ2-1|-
CASSPSGGAYNEQFF
TGTGCCAGCAGCCCAAGCGGGGGGGCCTACAATGAGCAGTTCTTC
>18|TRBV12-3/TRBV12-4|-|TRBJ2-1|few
CASSSSWHAGPLHNEQFF
TGTGCCAGCAGTTCGTCATGGCATGCGGGACCCCTTCACAATGAGCAGTTCTTC
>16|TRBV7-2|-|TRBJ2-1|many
CASSLSSLSSYNEQFF
TGTGCCAGCAGCTTATCCTCTTTGAGCTCCTACAATGAGCAGTTCTTC
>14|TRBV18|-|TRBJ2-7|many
CASSPPNSPYEQYF
TGTGCCAGCTCACCACCGAACAGTCCCTACGAGCAGTACTTC
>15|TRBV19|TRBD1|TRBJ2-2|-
CASSFDRDRTGELFF
TGTGCCAGTAGTTTTGACCGGGACAGGACCGGGGAGCTGTTTTTT
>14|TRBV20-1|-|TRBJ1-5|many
CSARKGQDNQPQHF
TGCAGTGCTCGTAAGGGGCAGGACAATCAGCCCCAGCATTTT
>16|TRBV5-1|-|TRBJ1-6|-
CASSLAGGRTNSPLHF
TGCGCCAGCAGCTTGGCCGGGGGACGGACAAATTCACCCCTCCACTTT
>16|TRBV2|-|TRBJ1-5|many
CASNYDPGAGNQPQHF
TGTGCCAGCAACTACGATCCAGGGGCAGGCAATCAGCCCCAGCATTTT
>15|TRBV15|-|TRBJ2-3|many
CATSGQRPPTDTQYF
TGTGCCACCAGTGGCCAGCGGCCTCCCACAGATACGCAGTATTTT
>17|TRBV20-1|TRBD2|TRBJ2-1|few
CSARDLHREEDYNEQFF
TGCAGTGCTAGAGATCTGCACCGGGAGGAGGACTACAATGAGCAGTTCTTC
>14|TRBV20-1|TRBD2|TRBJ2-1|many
CSASASGMNNEQFF
TGCAGTGCTAGCGCTAGCGGGATGAACAATGAGCAGTTCTTC
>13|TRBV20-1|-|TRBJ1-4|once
CSAMTVGAEKLFF
TGCAGTGCTATGACGGTGGGAGCCGAAAAACTGTTTTTT
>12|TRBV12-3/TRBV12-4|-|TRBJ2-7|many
CASSFTTDEQYF
TGTGCCAGCAGTTTCACGACAGACGAGCAGTACTTC
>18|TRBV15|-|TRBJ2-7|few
CATSRDQGIGGPSYEQYF
TGTGCCACCAGCAGAGATCAAGGGATAGGGGGGCCCTCCTACGAGCAGTACTTC
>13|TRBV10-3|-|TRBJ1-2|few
CAIMRSWAYGYTF
TGTGCCATCATGAGGTCCTGGGCCTATGGCTACACCTTC
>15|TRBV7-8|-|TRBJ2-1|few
CASSLALRPYNEQFF
TGTGCCAGCAGCTTAGCACTAAGGCCCTACAATGAGCAGTTCTTC
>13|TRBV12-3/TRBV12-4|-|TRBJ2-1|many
CASTQGGGNEQFF
TGTGCCAGCACCCAAGGGGGGGGGAATGAGCAGTTCTTC
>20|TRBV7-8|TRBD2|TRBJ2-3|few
CASSLVLYRAPSGRTDTQYF
TGTGCCAGCAGCTTAGTACTTTACCGGGCCCCTAGCGGACGCACAGATACGCAGTATTTT
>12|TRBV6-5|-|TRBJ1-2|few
CASSAANYGYTF
TGTGCCAGCAGTGCAGCTAACTATGGCTACACCTTC
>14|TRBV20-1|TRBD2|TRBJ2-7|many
CSARIGSSGYEQYF
TGCAGTGCTAGGATAGGGTCTAGCGGCTACGAGCAGTACTTC
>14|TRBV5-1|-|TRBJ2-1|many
CASSLRSNNNEQFF
TGCGCCAGCAGCTTGAGGTCGAACAACAATGAGCAGTTCTTC
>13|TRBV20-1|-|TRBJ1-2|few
CSARVGAGYGYTF
TGCAGTGCTAGAGTAGGGGCGGGCTATGGCTACACCTTC
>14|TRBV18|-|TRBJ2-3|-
CASSPQLNTDTQYF
TGTGCCAGCTCACCTCAGTTGAACACAGATACGCAGTATTTT
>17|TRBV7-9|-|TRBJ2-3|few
CASSVPLGKTSTDTQYF
TGTGCCAGCAGCGTACCGTTGGGGAAAACTAGCACAGATACGCAGTATTTT
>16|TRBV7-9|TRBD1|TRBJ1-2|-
CASTTINRGTNYGYTF
TGTGCCAGCACCACAATCAACAGGGGAACTAACTATGGCTACACCTTC
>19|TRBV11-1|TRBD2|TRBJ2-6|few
CASSRSPGLAGVTANVLTF
TGTGCCAGCAGCAGAAGCCCTGGACTAGCGGGAGTTACGGCCAACGTCCTGACTTTC
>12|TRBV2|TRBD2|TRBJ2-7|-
CASRRGAYEQYF
TGTGCCAGCAGGCGGGGGGCCTACGAGCAGTACTTC
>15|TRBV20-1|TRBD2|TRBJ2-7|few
CSARSGRATLYEQYF
TGCAGTGCTAGGAGCGGGAGGGCCACTCTCTACGAGCAGTACTTC
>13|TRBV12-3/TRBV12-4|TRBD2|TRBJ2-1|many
CASVLAGVNEQFF
TGTGCCAGCGTCCTAGCGGGAGTTAATGAGCAGTTCTTC
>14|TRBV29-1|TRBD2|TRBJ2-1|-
CSASATSGSNEQFF
TGCAGCGCCTCCGCAACTAGCGGGAGCAATGAGCAGTTCTTC
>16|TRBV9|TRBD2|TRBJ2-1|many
CASSVDPGGNGNEQFF
TGTGCCAGCAGCGTAGATCCGGGAGGGAATGGCAATGAGCAGTTCTTC
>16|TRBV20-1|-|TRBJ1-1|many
CSATAHPGLRNTEAFF
TGCAGTGCCACCGCTCACCCGGGACTCAGGAACACTGAAGCTTTCTTT
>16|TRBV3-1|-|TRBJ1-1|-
CASSQELPQWSTEAFF
TGTGCCAGCAGCCAAGAATTGCCACAGTGGTCCACTGAAGCTTTCTTT
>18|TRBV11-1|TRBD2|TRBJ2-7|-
CASSLTLSRAGGVYEQYF
TGTGCCAGCAGCCTAACCCTTTCCCGAGCGGGAGGAGTGTACGAGCAGTACTTC
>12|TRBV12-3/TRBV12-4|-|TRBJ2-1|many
CASTFGGYEQFF
TGTGCCAGCACCTTTGGGGGGTATGAGCAGTTCTTC
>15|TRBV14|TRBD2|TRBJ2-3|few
CASSLAGTGTDTQYF
TGTGCCAGCAGCCTAGCGGGGACCGGCACAGATACGCAGTATTTT